The T cell receptor (beta chain) described here comes from a study of cytomegalovirus exposure and HLA in healthy donors. The CDR3 runs to 12 residues. V shed 9 bases and J shed 4 bases, with 12 bases lying between them. Germline CDR1 reads LNHDA; CDR2 reads SQIVND (reference sequence). Sequencing used immunoSEQ multiplex PCR; TCRdb keeps in-frame clones, though not all of them. The sample contains 180,000 or so clones, approximately 86% of which appear only once. Sequencing was done on a sample of PBMCs. The receptor was isolated from a man aged 25 to 40 in good health and CMV-seropositive. This chain connects TRBV19 to TRBJ1-1; maybe TRBD1 (5 bases). The CDR3 sequence is CARNGGGTEAFF. The CDR3 DNA sequence: TGTGCCAGAAACGGCGGGGGCACTGAAGCTTTCTTT.